A single T cell receptor (beta chain) is shown here with its context. No cognate antigen has been identified for it. Per-nucleotide qualities are absent, and no much larger clonotype sits a single base away. TCRbeta CDR3 regions were amplified from genomic DNA by means of the immunoSEQ Assay, a bias-controlled multiplex PCR. The source study handled its data this way. Nucleated cell counts per sample were estimated from amplification of reference gene primers within the assay. Sequence reads were collapsed and filtered to measure the absolute abundance of every unique TCRbeta CDR3 rearrangement. Productive Simpson clonality was computed per sample as the square root of Simpson's diversity index over productive rearrangements. TCRdb took over this immuneACCESS table, retaining in-frame rearrangements with V and J assigned. Such tables are incomplete; in checked studies, under half of the missing clones stem from an unresolved V gene, and the remainder is unexplained. The V and J calls and clone size were taken over from that table, and D and trimming were inferred from the DNA. This sample lists 50,000 or so clones; approximately 88% were detected once. In total, the top ten clones hold over 25% of the sample.

The sample originates from a study of blood T cell repertoires in COVID-19 (dated by TCRdb to the early 2020s). Looking at the study overall: The collaborator samples originated in the United States, Italy and Spain and spanned the acute and convalescent phases of COVID-19. A de-identified subject ID, COVID-19 status, age in years and sex were almost always included in the sample metadata. Subjects who had been exposed to COVID-19, were actively infected with it, or had recovered from it provided the deeply sampled blood TCRbeta repertoires that made up the dataset. The material from the prospective study consisted of cDNA or gDNA derived from T cells, B-cell-depleted T cells, or PBMCs. Samples were obtained from the ongoing ImmuneRACE study (first 160 participants) and from about 1,300 subjects provided by 6 global collaborators. The repertoires were made available in a free public database intended to serve as a resource for research on the immune response to SARS-CoV-2. HLA class I and class II types, where available, came from metadata supplied by the sample provider rather than from assay-based typing. The study at large found these results: The amount of clinical and demographic metadata varied by source and participant and was provided uncurated.

CDR1 and CDR2 are drawn from the germline V gene (reference sequence): LGHDT, YNNKEL. The V end gives up 2 bases and the J end 2 bases, leaving 3 bases in the junction not matched to a gene. From cysteine to phenylalanine, the CDR3 is 15 amino acids long. Only the CDR3 region is kept as DNA, spanning 45 bases read in frame from base 1. The collaborating institutions used their own protocols to collect whole blood in K2EDTA tubes. For TCRbeta analysis, collaborator samples were shipped as frozen whole blood, as isolated PBMCs, or as DNA extracted from either sample type. The source is a human donor in a cohort sampled during active COVID-19. The source material was peripheral blood. Recombination linked TRBV3-1 (or the pseudogene TRBV3-2) to TRBJ2-3; 8 junctional bases match TRBD2. This receptor carries the CDR3 CASSQSGGPTDTQYF. The DNA sequence reads TGTGCCAGCAGCCAAAGCGGGGGCCCCACAGATACGCAGTATTTT.